A selection of T cell receptor beta chains follows, all from one sample in a study of T cell changes during pregnancy in multiple sclerosis. Assay: immunoSEQ multiplex PCR; the TCRdb copy retains only in-frame clones and omits some. Of some 49,000 clones in the sample, approximately 95% were seen once. The material was CD8+ T cells from peripheral blood mononuclear cells, obtained in the first trimester of pregnancy. All receptors derive from a female donor with multiple sclerosis, enrolled in a pregnancy study. The CDR3 runs from the conserved cysteine through the conserved F or W. The listing skips clone size in some rows; elsewhere it reads once, few, many or a size class.

cdr3_length: 18; v_call: TRBV4-3; j_call: TRBJ2-1; clone_size: .; cdr3_aa: CASSQDVGGVSSYNEQFF
cdr3_length: 16; v_call: TRBV21-1; j_call: TRBJ2-7; clone_size: .; cdr3_aa: CASSKAVGSCIYEQYF
cdr3_length: 14; v_call: TRBV7-2; j_call: TRBJ2-1; clone_size: .; cdr3_aa: CASSGSGEYNEQFF
cdr3_length: 16; v_call: TRBV4-3; j_call: TRBJ1-3; clone_size: .; cdr3_aa: CASSQDPQTAGNTIYF
cdr3_length: 13; v_call: TRBV19; j_call: TRBJ2-7; clone_size: .; cdr3_aa: CASSERFSYEQYF
cdr3_length: 17; v_call: TRBV6-1; j_call: TRBJ1-2; clone_size: .; cdr3_aa: CASSEGPGPPASYGYTF
cdr3_length: 13; v_call: TRBV7-9; j_call: TRBJ2-7; clone_size: .; cdr3_aa: CASSFGSPYEQYF
cdr3_length: 15; v_call: TRBV7-3; j_call: TRBJ1-1; clone_size: .; cdr3_aa: CASSSIGSGGTEAFF
cdr3_length: 18; v_call: TRBV5-5; j_call: TRBJ2-3; clone_size: .; cdr3_aa: CASSLTSDTLLGTDTQYF
cdr3_length: 13; v_call: TRBV9; j_call: TRBJ1-5; clone_size: once; cdr3_aa: CASSAQGGQPQHF
cdr3_length: 11; v_call: TRBV11-2; j_call: TRBJ2-7; clone_size: .; cdr3_aa: CASSYSVEQYF
cdr3_length: 12; v_call: TRBV21-1; j_call: TRBJ2-3; clone_size: .; cdr3_aa: CASRGGRDTQYF
cdr3_length: 14; v_call: TRBV5-1; j_call: TRBJ1-1; clone_size: .; cdr3_aa: CASSLVQINTEAFF
cdr3_length: 14; v_call: TRBV7-2; j_call: TRBJ2-2; clone_size: .; cdr3_aa: CASSYRGGSGELFF
cdr3_length: 17; v_call: TRBV9; j_call: TRBJ2-1; clone_size: .; cdr3_aa: CASSVAAAGGQLNEQFF
cdr3_length: 18; v_call: TRBV7-9; j_call: TRBJ1-2; clone_size: .; cdr3_aa: CASHAGFTGTGSPYGYTF
cdr3_length: 14; v_call: TRBV9; j_call: TRBJ2-5; clone_size: .; cdr3_aa: CASSVEAVQETQYF